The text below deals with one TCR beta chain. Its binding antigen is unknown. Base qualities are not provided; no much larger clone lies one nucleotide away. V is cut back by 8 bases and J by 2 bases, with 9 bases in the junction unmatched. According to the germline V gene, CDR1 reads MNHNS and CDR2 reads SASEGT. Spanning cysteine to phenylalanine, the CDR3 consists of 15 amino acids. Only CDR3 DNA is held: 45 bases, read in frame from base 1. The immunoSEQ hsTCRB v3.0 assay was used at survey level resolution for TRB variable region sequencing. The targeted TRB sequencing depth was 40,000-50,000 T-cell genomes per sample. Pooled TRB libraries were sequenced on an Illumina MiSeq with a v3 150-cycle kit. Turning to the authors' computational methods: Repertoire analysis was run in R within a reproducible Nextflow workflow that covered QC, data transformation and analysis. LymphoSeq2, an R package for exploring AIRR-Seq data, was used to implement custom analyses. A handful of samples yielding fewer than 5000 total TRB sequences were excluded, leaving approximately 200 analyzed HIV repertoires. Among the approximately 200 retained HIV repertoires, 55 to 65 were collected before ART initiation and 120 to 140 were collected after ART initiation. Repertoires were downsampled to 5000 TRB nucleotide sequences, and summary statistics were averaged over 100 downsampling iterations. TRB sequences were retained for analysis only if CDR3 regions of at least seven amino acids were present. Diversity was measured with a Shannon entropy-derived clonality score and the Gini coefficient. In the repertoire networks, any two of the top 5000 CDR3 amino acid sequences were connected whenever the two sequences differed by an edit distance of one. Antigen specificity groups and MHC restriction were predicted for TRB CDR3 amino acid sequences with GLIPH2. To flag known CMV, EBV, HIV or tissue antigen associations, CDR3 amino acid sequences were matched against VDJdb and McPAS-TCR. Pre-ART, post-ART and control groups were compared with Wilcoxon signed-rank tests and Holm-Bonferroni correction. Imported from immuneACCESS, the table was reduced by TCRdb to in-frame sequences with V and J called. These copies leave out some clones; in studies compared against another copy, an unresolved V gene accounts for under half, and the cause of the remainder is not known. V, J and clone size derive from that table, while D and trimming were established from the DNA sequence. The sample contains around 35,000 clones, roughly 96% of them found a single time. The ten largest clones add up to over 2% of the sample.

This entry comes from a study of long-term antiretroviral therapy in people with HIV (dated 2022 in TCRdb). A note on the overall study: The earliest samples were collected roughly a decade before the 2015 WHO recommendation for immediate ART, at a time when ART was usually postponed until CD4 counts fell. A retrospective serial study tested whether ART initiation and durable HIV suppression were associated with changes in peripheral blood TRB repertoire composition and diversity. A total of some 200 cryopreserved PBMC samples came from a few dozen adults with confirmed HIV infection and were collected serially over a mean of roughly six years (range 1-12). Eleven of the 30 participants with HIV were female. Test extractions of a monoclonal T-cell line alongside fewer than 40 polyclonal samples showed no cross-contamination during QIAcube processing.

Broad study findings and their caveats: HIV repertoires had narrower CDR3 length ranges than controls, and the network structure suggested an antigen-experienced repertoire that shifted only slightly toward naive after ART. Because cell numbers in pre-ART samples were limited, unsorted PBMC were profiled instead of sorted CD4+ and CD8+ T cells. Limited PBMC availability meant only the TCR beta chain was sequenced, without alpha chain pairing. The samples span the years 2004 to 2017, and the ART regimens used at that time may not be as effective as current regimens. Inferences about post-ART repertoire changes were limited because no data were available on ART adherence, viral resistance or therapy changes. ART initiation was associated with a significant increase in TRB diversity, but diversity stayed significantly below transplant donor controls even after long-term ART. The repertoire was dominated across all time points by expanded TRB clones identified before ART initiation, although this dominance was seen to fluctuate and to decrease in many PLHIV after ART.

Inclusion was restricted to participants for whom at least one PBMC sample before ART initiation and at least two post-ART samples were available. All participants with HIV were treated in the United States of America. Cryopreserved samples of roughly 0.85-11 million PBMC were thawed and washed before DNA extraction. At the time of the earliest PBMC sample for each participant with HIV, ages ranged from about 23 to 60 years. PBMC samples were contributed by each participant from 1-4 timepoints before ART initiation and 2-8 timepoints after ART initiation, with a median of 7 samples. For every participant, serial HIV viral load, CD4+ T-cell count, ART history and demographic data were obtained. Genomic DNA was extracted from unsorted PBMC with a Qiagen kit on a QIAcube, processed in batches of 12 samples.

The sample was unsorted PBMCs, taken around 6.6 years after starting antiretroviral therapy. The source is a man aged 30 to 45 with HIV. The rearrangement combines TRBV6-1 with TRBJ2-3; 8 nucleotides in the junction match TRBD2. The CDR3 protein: CASGRTSFVTDTQYF. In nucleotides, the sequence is TGTGCCAGCGGGAGGACTAGCTTCGTCACAGATACGCAGTATTTT.